The 21 T cell receptor beta chains in this list originate from one sample, sequenced in a study of T cell repertoires in cytomegalovirus infection. TCRdb re-analysed the reads in MiXCR, keeping a single row per CDR3 protein. The data contain around 740,000 distinct CDR3 sequences, 35% to 40% of them seen just once; the ten biggest clones take up 2.8%. Source material: PBMCs. Every receptor here comes from a human donor in good health (CMV status not recorded). Some clones in this sample may be carry-over from other donors' samples.

The chain has TRBV10-3 and TRBJ1-3; D is possibly TRBD1 (6 bases). The CDR3 extends over 16 amino acids. Per germline, CDR1 ENHRY and CDR2 SYGVKD. The V gene lost 11 bases and the J gene lost 0 bases, with 20 bases spanning the gap. The CDR3 region has the DNA TGTGCCGTCGAGCGCGGAGGGGGGAGCTCTGGAAACACCATATATTTT. It translates to CAVERGGGSSGNTIYF.

This clonotype has only a few counts. V and J are TRBV19 and TRBJ2-1; 8 positions agree with TRBD1. From germline, CDR1 is LNHDA and CDR2 SQIVND (reference sequence). Trimming cost V 0 bases and J 4 bases; bases outside gene matches: 8. This CDR3 is 17 amino acids long. The CDR3 DNA is TGTGCCAGTAGTATAGAGGCTCGACAGGGGAGATACAATGAGCAGTTCTTC. Residues: CASSIEARQGRYNEQFF.

Worth noting for this clonotype: One junction end does not reproduce the germline sequence, and a read error may be involved. J is TRBJ2-3 and V is TRBV7-4; D remains unclear. The CDR3 contains 13 residues. The V gene's germline CDR1 is SGHVT and CDR2 SQSDAQ. The CDR3 region is CASSSKVAETQYF. CDR3 in DNA: TGTGCCAGCAGCTCTAAAGTTGCAGAGACGCAGTATTTT.

This clonotype appeared a few times. The chain uses TRBV20-1 and TRBJ1-2, with 8 positions matching TRBD1. The V segment lost 4 bases and the J segment 4 bases; nucleotides outside the gene matches: 5. CDR1 DFQATT and CDR2 SNEGSKA come from the germline V gene (reference sequence). The CDR3 sequence is 13 residues long. CDR3 coding DNA: TGCAGTGCTAACGGACAGGGTGGCTATGGCTACACCTTC. It yields the protein CSANGQGGYGYTF.

The chain uses TRBV28 and TRBJ2-2, with 10 bases lining up with TRBD1. From germline, CDR1 is MDHEN and CDR2 SYDVKM. The CDR3 has 13 amino acids. Trimming at V came to 8 bases and at J to 6 bases, leaving 3 bases not matched to a gene. CDR3 DNA: TGTGCCAGCGGCGGGACAGGGGCCGGGGAGCTGTTTTTT. Encoded protein: CASGGTGAGELFF.

With regard to this clonotype: One junction end does not reproduce the germline sequence, and a read error may be involved. The CDR3 DNA sequence: TGTGCCAGCAGCTTAAGGGCCGGAGTAAACCACGAGCAGTACTTC. It codes for CASSLRAGVNHEQYF. The chain employs TRBV5-3 and TRBJ2-7; D is unresolved. TRBV5-3 is filed as an ORF, its function uncertain. This CDR3 has 15 residues.

The chain recombines TRBV7-9 with TRBJ2-3; tentative D call: TRBD2 (5 bases). Deletions cut 2 bases from V and 7 bases from J, with 10 bases between. The CDR3 consists of 13 residues. Germline V lookup: CDR1 SEHNR, CDR2 FQNEAQ (reference sequence). This CDR3 is CASSLTRGYTQYF. CDR3 DNA sequence: TGTGCCAGCAGCTTAACTAGAGGATATACGCAGTATTTT.

The chain carries TRBV20-1 and TRBJ2-1, with TRBD2 matching over 7 bases. The trim removed 2 bases at V and 7 bases at J, leaving 8 bases unmatched. Germline lookup yields CDR1 DFQATT and CDR2 SNEGSKA (reference sequence). The CDR3 loop spans 14 amino acids. The CDR3 sequence: CSARFVAGTNEQFF. Written as DNA, the CDR3 is TGCAGTGCTAGATTCGTAGCGGGTACAAATGAGCAGTTCTTC.

The table lists this clonotype with a few counts. J is TRBJ1-1 and V is TRBV4-2, with TRBD1 identical over 7 bases. Germline assignment: CDR1 LGHNA and CDR2 YNFKEQ. V lost 0 bases and J lost 2; bases outside the gene matches: 9. The CDR3 length is 17 residues. This CDR3 is CASSQDWTGQINTEAFF. CDR3 DNA: TGTGCCAGCAGCCAAGATTGGACGGGACAGATCAACACTGAAGCTTTCTTT.

This chain links TRBV20-1 with TRBJ2-3, with no clear D. CDR1 and CDR2 (germline): DFQATT, SNEGSKA (reference sequence). The CDR3 runs 11 residues. CDR3 sequence reads: CRGISTDTQYF. The CDR3 nucleotides are TGCAGGGGGATTAGCACAGATACGCAGTATTTT.

This clonotype was counted a few times. The chain recombines TRBV28 with TRBJ2-4; TRBD1 might be the D (6 bases). The CDR3 has 17 residues. V was pared by 4 bases and J by 3 bases, with 19 bases between. Germline V CDR1 and CDR2: MDHEN, SYDVKM. CDR3 loop: CASSSLSQGRGKNIQYF. The CDR3 bases are TGTGCCAGCAGTTCTCTGTCACAGGGAAGAGGCAAAAACATTCAGTACTTC.

CDR3 amino acids: CASSSGGVRHTEAFF. CDR3 bases: TGTGCCAGCAGCTCGGGAGGGGTACGTCACACTGAAGCTTTCTTT. The chain links TRBV7-2 to TRBJ1-1, with D possibly TRBD1 on 5 matching bases. The CDR3 covers 15 residues. From germline, CDR1 is SGHTA and CDR2 FQGNSA. With 4 bases removed from V and 3 bases from J, the gap between germline ends came to 15 bases. The whole variable domain, filled in from reference TRBV7-2 and TRBJ1-1, reads GAGVSQSPSNKVTEKGKDVELRCDPISGHTALYWYRQSLGQGLEFLIYFQGNSAPDKSGLPSDRFSAERTGGSVSTLTIQRTQQEDSAVYLCASSSGGVRHTEAFFGQGTRLTVV.

With regard to this clonotype: A clone one base away is much larger, so this may be a read error. The chain joins TRBV24-1 to TRBJ2-1; possibly TRBD1 for D (6 bases). Trimming took 6 bases from V and 6 from J, leaving 17 bases between them. Germline assignment: CDR1 KGHDR and CDR2 SFDVKD. The CDR3 consists of 15 residues. CDR3 region: CATSYPEGGVNEQFF. CDR3 sequence (DNA): TGTGCCACCAGTTATCCCGAAGGGGGAGTCAATGAGCAGTTCTTC.

V usage is TRBV28 and J usage is TRBJ1-5; unclear D gene. Deletions cut 5 bases from V and 9 bases from J, with 20 bases between. This CDR3 comprises 15 residues. Germline V lookup: CDR1 MDHEN, CDR2 SYDVKM. CDR3: CASSTPDRGTGPQHF. DNA of the CDR3: TGTGCCAGCAGTACGCCGGACCGCGGAACGGGGCCCCAGCATTTT.

The rearrangement joins TRBV11-2 to TRBJ1-2, with no clear D. The germline V and J ends were trimmed by 5 bases and 2 bases, with 6 bases remaining between them. Looked up from germline, CDR1 is SGHAT and CDR2 is FQNNGV. The CDR3 consists of 12 residues. The CDR3 loop is CASSPRNYGYTF. Here the CDR3 DNA reads TGTGCCAGCAGCCCCCGGAACTATGGCTACACCTTC.

The chain couples TRBV6-5 to TRBJ1-1; the D is unclear. The CDR3 totals 16 residues. The germline V gene encodes CDR1 MNHEY and CDR2 SVGAGI. The V and J ends lost 2 bases and 4 bases respectively, with 17 bases between them. CDR3: CASSYSLRHWSTEAFF. CDR3 sequence (DNA): TGTGCCAGCAGTTACAGCTTGCGGCACTGGAGCACTGAAGCTTTCTTT.

The chain has TRBV7-9 and TRBJ2-7; no clear D gene. The CDR3 loop spans 13 amino acids. CDR1 and CDR2 from the germline V gene are SEHNR and FQNEAQ (reference sequence). V dropped 7 bases and J dropped 3 bases, with 13 bases sitting between them. Here the CDR3 DNA reads TGTGCCAGCATGGCGAGCAAGGGCTACGAGCAGTACTTC. This translates into CASMASKGYEQYF. Filled out from reference TRBV7-9 and TRBJ2-7, the complete variable domain reads DTGVSQNPRHKITKRGQNVTFRCDPISEHNRLYWYRQTLGQGPEFLTYFQNEAQLEKSRLLSDRFSAERPKGSFSTLEIQRTEQGDSAMYLCASMASKGYEQYFGPGTRLTVT.

The V gene is TRBV28, the J gene TRBJ2-3, with a tentative D call TRBD2 (5 bases). Looked up from germline, CDR1 is MDHEN and CDR2 is SYDVKM. Deletions cut 3 bases from V and 10 bases from J, with 23 bases between. The CDR3 runs 16 residues. The CDR3 protein is CASSFSGRAQIVPQYF. CDR3 bases: TGTGCCAGCAGTTTTTCGGGAAGGGCACAGATAGTGCCGCAGTATTTT.

Notes on this clonotype: A much bigger clone sits one base away, suggesting this may be a read error. In this CDR3 the conserved last residue, phenylalanine or tryptophan, is missing, so a read error is likely. V is TRBV7-2 and J is TRBJ1-2; possible D gene TRBD1, 6 bases. The CDR3 has 17 residues. Germline loops: CDR1 SGHTA, CDR2 FQGNSA. V shed 1 base and J shed 4 bases, with 19 bases lying between them. The CDR3 nucleotides read TGTGCCAGCAGCTTAGAAATCCGGACAGAGGCTTTCTATGGCTACACCTTA. Amino acid sequence: CASSLEIRTEAFYGYTL.

The V call is TRBV18, the J call TRBJ2-1; 8 bases align to TRBD2. The V and J ends lost 2 bases and 8 bases, in that order; junction bases with no gene match: 5. This CDR3 contains 14 residues. The V gene's germline CDR1 is KGHSH and CDR2 LQKENI. The CDR3 loop is CASSPVLAGHEQFF. DNA for the CDR3: TGTGCCAGCTCACCAGTTCTAGCGGGCCATGAGCAGTTCTTC.

This clonotype was counted between two and nine times. The rearrangement uses TRBV7-2 and TRBJ2-3, with 7 bases matching TRBD2. V lost 1 base, J lost 5 bases, and 6 bases stayed unmatched. CDR3 length: 15 residues. Germline V gene data show CDR1 as SGHTA and CDR2 as FQGNSA. The CDR3 DNA reads as TGTGCCAGCAGCTTAGTGGCGGGGAGGGGAGATACGCAGTATTTT. Translated: CASSLVAGRGDTQYF.